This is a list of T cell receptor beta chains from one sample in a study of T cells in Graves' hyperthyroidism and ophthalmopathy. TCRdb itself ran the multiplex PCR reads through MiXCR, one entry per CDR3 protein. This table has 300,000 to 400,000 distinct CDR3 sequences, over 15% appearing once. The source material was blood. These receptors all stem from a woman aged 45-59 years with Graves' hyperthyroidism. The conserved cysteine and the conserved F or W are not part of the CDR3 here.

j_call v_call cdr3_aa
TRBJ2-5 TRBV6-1 ASSDYSQETQY
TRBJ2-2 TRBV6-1 ASSEFETGELF
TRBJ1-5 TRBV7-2 ASSLIENQPQH
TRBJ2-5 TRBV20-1 SARDPNRGLGETQY
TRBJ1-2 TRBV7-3 ASSLDRVDGYT
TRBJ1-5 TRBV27 ASSGASLGNQPQH
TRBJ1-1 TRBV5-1 ASSLVMNRQAF
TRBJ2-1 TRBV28 ASSFARTSISYNEQF
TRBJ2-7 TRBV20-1 SARDPGTGAHEQY
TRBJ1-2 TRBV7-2 ASSSPTGNNYGYT
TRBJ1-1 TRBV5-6 ASSPRGAGGNTEAF
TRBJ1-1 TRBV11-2 ASSHFKGTEAF
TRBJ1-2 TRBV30 AWSGSSRDRGLPLYGYT
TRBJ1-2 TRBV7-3 ASSLKGGPNYGYT
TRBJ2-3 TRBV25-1 ASGWRESPDTQY
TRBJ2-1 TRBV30 AWRALGPYNEQF
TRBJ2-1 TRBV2 ASSVGANEQF
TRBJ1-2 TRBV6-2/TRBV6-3 ASSYEAASSYGYT
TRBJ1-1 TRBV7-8 ASSGLVNTEAF
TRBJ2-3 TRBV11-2 ASSLLAGDGDTQY
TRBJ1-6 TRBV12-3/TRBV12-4 ASSRTENSPLH
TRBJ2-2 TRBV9 ASSTQGDPLTGELF
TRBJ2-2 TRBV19 ASSEGVTGELF
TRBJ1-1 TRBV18 ASSLSQNTEAF
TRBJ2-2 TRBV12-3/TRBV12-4 ASSPPRTDTGELF
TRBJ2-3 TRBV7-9 ASSVNRGGDTQY
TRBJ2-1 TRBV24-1 ATSDRGTISYNEQF
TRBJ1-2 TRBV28 ASSLYLLAGRNYGYT
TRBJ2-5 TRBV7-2 ASSTTSGGRTQY
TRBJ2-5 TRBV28 ASSSGVRLYQETQY
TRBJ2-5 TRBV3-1 ASNLFGSHRLETQY
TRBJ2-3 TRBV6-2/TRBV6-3 ASSYSSQADTQY
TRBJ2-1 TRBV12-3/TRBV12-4 ASSGLAGGNYNEQF
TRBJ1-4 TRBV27 ASSSFPPGQGSQGNEKLF
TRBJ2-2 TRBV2 ASSEGDRRGGELF
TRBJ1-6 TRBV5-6 ASSLAGDLSYNSPLH
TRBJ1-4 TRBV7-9 ASSSGQPNEKLF